These 22 T cell receptor beta chains were all obtained from the same sample, sequenced in a study of CD8+CD57+ T cells in acquired aplastic anemia. The study profiled TCR beta VDJ and CDR3 using genomic DNA as template. A single record per CDR3 protein comes from TCRdb applying MiXCR to the reads. The table includes about 190,000 distinct CDR3 sequences, less than 65% detected once. The source material was sorted CD4+, CD8+, or CD8+CD57+ T cells (not recorded which) from PBMCs. These TCRs come from a human donor in good health, serving as a control.

The V gene is TRBV19, the J gene TRBJ1-5, with D hard to call. The CDR3 is 16 residues long. V was trimmed by 5 bases and J by 3 bases, leaving 17 bases between them. The germline CDR1 and CDR2 sequences are LNHDA and SQIVND (reference sequence). The chain's CDR3 is CASSPTIGYDNQPQHF. CDR3 sequence (DNA): TGTGCCAGTAGTCCCACTATCGGGTATGACAATCAGCCCCAGCATTTT. The full variable domain, its missing parts supplied by reference TRBV19 and TRBJ1-5, is DGGITQSPKYLFRKEGQNVTLSCEQNLNHDAMYWYRQDPGQGLRLIYYSQIVNDFQKGDIAEGYSVSREKKESFPLTVTSAQKNPTAFYLCASSPTIGYDNQPQHFGDGTRLSIL.

As for this clonotype: It may be a read error: a sequence one base away is much more abundant. The chain carries TRBV12-3 or TRBV12-4 and TRBJ1-5; no definite D call. This CDR3 is 16 amino acids long. The CDR3 nucleotides are TGTGCCAGCAGTTACTCGTTCAGTTATAGCAGTCAGCCCCAGCATTTT. Translated, it gives CASSYSFSYSSQPQHF.

The chain links TRBV25-1 to TRBJ1-2; tentative D call: TRBD1 (5 bases). The germline V and J ends were trimmed by 4 bases and 4 bases, with 13 bases remaining between them. Germline loops: CDR1 MGHDK, CDR2 SYGVNS. CDR3 size: 14 residues. The DNA of the CDR3 is TGTGCCAGCAGTGGGGGACCATCAACCTATGGCTACACCTTC. Amino acids: CASSGGPSTYGYTF.

Details on this clonotype: At one of its ends the junction is not consistent with the germline gene, which may arise from a read error. The chain employs TRBV7-2 and TRBJ2-7; D may correspond to TRBD1 or TRBD2 (6 bases each). The CDR3 is 16 residues long. Germline-derived CDR1 and CDR2 are SGHTA and FQGNSA. The CDR3 sequence: CASSLQLGGGMCEQYF. As DNA, the CDR3 is TGCGCCAGCAGCCTACAGTTAGGAGGGGGGATGTGCGAGCAGTACTTC.

The J gene is TRBJ1-4, the V gene TRBV7-2; no firm D call. Trimming removed 1 base from V and 3 bases from J, with 15 bases in between. This CDR3 is built from 17 residues. Germline CDR1 is SGHTA and CDR2 is FQGNSA. The CDR3 here is CASSLVSGSPPNEKLFF. The CDR3 DNA sequence: TGTGCCAGCAGCTTAGTATCTGGGTCCCCGCCTAATGAAAAACTGTTTTTT.

On this clonotype itself: The conserved phenylalanine or tryptophan is not found at the CDR3 terminus, so this likely reflects a read error. The limits of the CDR3 on the DNA are not certain, so only TCRdb's listed CDR3 is given. V and J are TRBV15 and TRBJ2-6. The CDR3 has 13 residues if both end residues are counted. Germline lookup yields CDR1 LNHNV and CDR2 YYDKDF (reference sequence). CDR3 sequence reads: CATRFSGANVLAL.

This clonotype was detected many times. The rearrangement links TRBV20-1 to TRBJ2-1, with D unresolved. Trimming shortened V by 1 base and J by 3 bases, and 13 bases separated the two germline ends. The CDR3 is made up of 15 amino acids. Germline V gene sequence: CDR1 DFQATT, CDR2 SNEGSKA (reference sequence). In DNA form, the CDR3 reads TGCAGTGCTAGAGTTCCGGTGAAGGGCTACAATGAGCAGTTCTTC. Translation gives CSARVPVKGYNEQFF.

At least ten counts were recorded for this clonotype. This rearrangement joins TRBV20-1 to TRBJ2-1; TRBD1 agrees at 12 bases. The CDR3 consists of 14 residues. V was clipped by 1 base and J by 8 bases; unmatched bases: 3. Germline CDR1 and CDR2: DFQATT and SNEGSKA (reference sequence). Here the CDR3 reads CSARGDRGPYEQFF. CDR3 DNA: TGCAGTGCTAGAGGGGACAGGGGGCCTTATGAGCAGTTCTTC.

This clonotype was seen a few times. This sequence may be a read error, since a much larger clone differs from it by one base. CDR3 sequence (DNA): TGTGCCAGCATAAGGGACCCCTACAATAAGCAGTTCTTC. Its protein product is CASIRDPYNKQFF. The chain is built from TRBV6-5 and TRBJ2-1; possibly TRBD1 or TRBD2 for D (5 bases each). CDR1 is MNHEY, CDR2 SVGAGI, per germline. This CDR3 region has 13 residues.

The gene calls are TRBV7-2 and TRBJ2-7, with 9 bases that match TRBD2. This CDR3 region has 14 residues. The V and J ends lost 3 bases and 2 bases, in that order; junction bases with no gene match: 2. The V gene's germline CDR1 is SGHTA and CDR2 FQGNSA. The CDR3 loop reads CASSFGGGAYEQYF. In nucleotides, the CDR3 is TGTGCCAGCAGCTTTGGCGGGGGGGCCTACGAGCAGTACTTC. The full variable domain, rest sourced from reference TRBV7-2 and TRBJ2-7, is GAGVSQSPSNKVTEKGKDVELRCDPISGHTALYWYRQSLGQGLEFLIYFQGNSAPDKSGLPSDRFSAERTGGSVSTLTIQRTQQEDSAVYLCASSFGGGAYEQYFGPGTRLTVT.

This chain uses TRBV7-9 with TRBJ2-3; a possible D gene is TRBD2 (6 bases). Germline V gene sequence: CDR1 SEHNR, CDR2 FQNEAQ (reference sequence). V was clipped by 6 bases and J by 1 base, with 17 bases between them. This CDR3 region has 16 residues. The CDR3 DNA follows: TGTGCCAGCAGTAGGTCGGGAGCCTCGGGCACAGATACGCAGTATTTT. Protein: CASSRSGASGTDTQYF. Based on the CDR3 plus reference TRBV7-9 and TRBJ2-3, the full variable domain is DTGVSQNPRHKITKRGQNVTFRCDPISEHNRLYWYRQTLGQGPEFLTYFQNEAQLEKSRLLSDRFSAERPKGSFSTLEIQRTEQGDSAMYLCASSRSGASGTDTQYFGPGTRLTVL.

This clonotype was seen many times. The rearrangement uses TRBV2 and TRBJ2-7; 9 bases align to TRBD1. The germline CDR1 and CDR2 sequences are SNHLY and FYNNEI. V shed 9 bases, J shed 2 bases, and the junction held 11 bases outside the gene matches. The CDR3 consists of 15 residues. The CDR3 region is CASQLTGTGTYEQYF. The CDR3 nucleotides are TGTGCCAGTCAATTAACCGGGACAGGGACCTACGAGCAGTACTTC.

This clonotype appeared many times. V gene TRBV7-2 combines with J gene TRBJ2-7; possibly TRBD1 for D (5 bases). There are 13 residues in the CDR3. Trimming pared 4 bases from V and 1 base from J, leaving 8 bases between. The V gene's germline CDR1 is SGHTA and CDR2 FQGNSA. This CDR3 is CASSYGASYEQYF. The CDR3 nucleotides are TGTGCCAGCAGCTATGGGGCTTCCTACGAGCAGTACTTC.

This sequence joins TRBV9 and TRBJ2-1; 15 nucleotides line up with TRBD2. V lost 2 bases, J lost 7 bases, and 4 bases stayed unmatched. The CDR3 totals 16 residues. CDR1 SGDLS and CDR2 YYNGEE come from the germline V gene. As DNA, the CDR3 is TGTGCCAGCAGCGTGGGGACTAGCGGGGGGCAGAATGAGCAGTTCTTC. This encodes CASSVGTSGGQNEQFF.

As to this clonotype: The CDR3 carries no conserved terminal phenylalanine or tryptophan, so it likely arises from a read error. The rearrangement joins TRBV7-2 to TRBJ1-1, with a tentative D call TRBD1 (6 bases). V lost 5 bases and J 5 bases, leaving 21 bases between the germline ends. CDR1 SGHTA and CDR2 FQGNSA come from the germline V gene. The CDR3 covers 16 residues. The CDR3 region has the DNA TGTGCCAGCAGCGCCGTTGGCAGGGGCGCATCTACTGAAGCTTTCTCT. Amino acid sequence: CASSAVGRGASTEAFS.

The chain links TRBV19 to TRBJ1-1, with a possible D match to TRBD1 (5 bases). CDR3 length: 13 residues. Trimming shortened V by 7 bases and J by 1 base, and 10 bases separated the two germline ends. Germline V gives CDR1 LNHDA, CDR2 SQIVND (reference sequence). CDR3 in amino acids: CASTRQRNTEAFF. Here the CDR3 DNA reads TGTGCCAGTACCCGACAGCGGAACACTGAAGCTTTCTTT.

This clonotype was observed many times. The CDR3 DNA reads TGTGCCAGCAGCTTGTTGCTGGCCCAGGGGCAGGCTTATGGCTACACCTTC. Encoded protein: CASSLLLAQGQAYGYTF. J is TRBJ1-2 and V is TRBV5-5, with D tentatively TRBD1 (6 bases). The V gene's germline CDR1 is SGHKS and CDR2 YYEKEE (reference sequence). Trimming left V 1 base short and J 5 bases short, with 21 bases between. CDR3 size: 17 residues.

Many counts were recorded for this clonotype. This chain uses TRBV5-1 with TRBJ2-5; D possibly corresponds to TRBD1 (6 bases). CDR1 and CDR2 (germline): SGHRS, YFSETQ. The CDR3 spans 12 residues. V was clipped by 7 bases and J by 1 base, with 8 bases between them. CDR3 sequence reads: CASQQGQETQYF. The CDR3 nucleotides are TGCGCCAGCCAACAGGGCCAAGAGACCCAGTACTTC.

V gene TRBV30 combines with J gene TRBJ1-2, with 9 positions matching TRBD1. The V gene's germline CDR1 is GTSNPN and CDR2 SVGIG (reference sequence). The CDR3 is 14 residues long. Germline trimming cut 2 bases from V and 8 bases from J; bases unmatched to any gene: 9. The CDR3 DNA reads TGTGCCTGGAGTTCACAGGGGGCCAGCAAGGGCTACACCTTC. Translated: CAWSSQGASKGYTF.

This chain uses TRBV7-8 with TRBJ1-1; D call uncertain. This CDR3 spans 15 amino acids. Trimming pared 4 bases from V and 2 bases from J, leaving 14 bases between. The germline V gene has CDR1 SGHVS and CDR2 FQNEAQ. The CDR3 loop reads CASSSREGGNTEAFF. CDR3 DNA sequence: TGTGCCAGCAGCTCTAGGGAGGGTGGAAACACTGAAGCTTTCTTT.

The rearrangement uses TRBV9 and TRBJ2-5; 7 bases line up with TRBD1. CDR1 is SGDLS, CDR2 YYNGEE, per germline. This CDR3 region has 14 residues. V was pared by 1 base and J by 5 bases, with 5 bases of the junction left unmatched. CDR3 in DNA: TGTGCCAGCAGCGTAACCCCACAGGGGGAGACCCAGTACTTC. Translation: CASSVTPQGETQYF.

This clonotype has only a few counts. The chain combines TRBV13 with TRBJ2-2; 12 nucleotides match TRBD1. V lost 2 bases, J lost 7 bases, and 14 bases stayed unmatched. This CDR3 has 19 amino acids. Germline V gene lookup returns CDR1 PRHDT and CDR2 FYEKMQ (reference sequence). DNA for the CDR3: TGTGCCAGCAGCTTACAATCCGGCCGGGACAGGGGGCGTTACGGGGAGCTGTTTTTT. Protein product: CASSLQSGRDRGRYGELFF.